Sequencing of this T cell receptor beta chain was carried out in a study of low-dose radiotherapy and immunotherapy resistance in tumors. At the level of the study: Cohort 1 patients were irradiated with 0.5 Gy fractions every 2 weeks to 6.5 Gy total. On a schedule of every two weeks, intravenous cyclophosphamide at a dose of 200 mg/m2 was delivered one day before each radiation and immunotherapy administration.

Time point indicated: after trial treatment. Treatment given: LDRT plus nivolumab, ipilimumab, low-dose cyclophosphamide and aspirin (RACIN trial). In the RACIN dose-escalation trial, donors got nivolumab plus ipilimumab with aspirin, cyclophosphamide and radiotherapy. Primers used for first-strand cDNA, a TRAV- and TRBV-specific set, covered both alpha and beta chains. TCRs were put through roughly 19 PCR cycles of amplification with Phusion. A constant-region primer and the V-primer adapter served as the primer pair. TCRdb redid the calling of the reads with MiXCR, one entry per CDR3 protein. The sample gives some 94,000 distinct CDR3 sequences, roughly 20% of which show up once; 9.5% to 15% is in the top ten. This clonotype was counted ten times or more. Sequencing was performed on PBMCs, taken after low-dose radiotherapy plus immunotherapy. The source is a female donor with ovarian cancer.

This CDR3 reads CASSPGRGVSYEQYF. CDR3 in DNA: TGTGCCAGCAGCCCCGGACGGGGTGTTTCCTACGAGCAGTACTTC. The genes are TRBV11-3 and TRBJ2-7; a possible D gene is TRBD2 (5 bases). The CDR3 length is 15 residues. CDR1 and CDR2 (germline): SGHNT, YENEEA. With 5 bases removed from V and 1 base from J, the gap between germline ends came to 15 bases.